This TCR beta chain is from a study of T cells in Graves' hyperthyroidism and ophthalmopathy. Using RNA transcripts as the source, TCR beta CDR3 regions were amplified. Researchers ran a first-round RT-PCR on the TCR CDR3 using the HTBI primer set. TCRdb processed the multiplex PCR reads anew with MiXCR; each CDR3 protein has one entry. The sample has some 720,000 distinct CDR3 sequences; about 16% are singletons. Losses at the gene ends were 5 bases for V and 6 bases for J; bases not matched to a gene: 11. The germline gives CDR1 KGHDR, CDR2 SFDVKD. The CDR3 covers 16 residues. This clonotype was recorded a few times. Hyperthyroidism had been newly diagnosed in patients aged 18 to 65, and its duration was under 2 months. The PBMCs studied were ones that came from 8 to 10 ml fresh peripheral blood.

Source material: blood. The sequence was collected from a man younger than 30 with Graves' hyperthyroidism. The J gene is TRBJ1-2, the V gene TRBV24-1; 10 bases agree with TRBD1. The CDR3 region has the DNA TGTGCCACCAGTGCCTCACCAGGGACAGGGGAGAATGGCTACACCTTC. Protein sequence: CATSASPGTGENGYTF.